What follows is one T cell receptor beta chain and its context. It lacks a known antigen. Base qualities were left out, and no much larger clone turns up one base away. TCR beta chain repertoires were profiled by survey-level sequencing on the immunoSEQ platform. From the authors' description of their analysis: Repertoire diversity was quantified as the inverse Simpson index, and CDR3 amino acid length spectratypes and V-J pairing frequencies were compared. To annotate clonotypes specific to SARS-CoV-2, CMV, influenza A and EBV, TCR beta CDR3 sequences were compared against VDJdb. This immuneACCESS table, as held by TCRdb, lists in-frame sequences with V and J called but not all clones. Of the missing ones, under half trace to an unresolved V gene in checked studies; the others have no known cause. The DNA gave D and trimming, while V, J and clone size come from that table. For this sample there are about 50,000 clones; approximately 95% appear just once. The top ten hold around a tenth of the sample.

For TCR beta sequencing, genomic DNA was taken from unsorted PBMCs, and those PBMCs had been isolated from peripheral blood. The data originate from a study (dated by TCRdb to between 2022 and 2023). Study-wide conclusions, independent of this receptor: According to the authors, more investigation is needed, including longitudinal sampling and evaluation of a control group.

Trimming takes 2 bases from V and 7 bases from J, and the germline ends sit 12 bases apart. The germline V gene encodes CDR1 SGHNT and CDR2 YYREEE (reference sequence). The CDR3 contains 14 residues, cysteine and phenylalanine counted. This entry keeps only the CDR3 DNA: 42 bases, framed from base 1. Recombination linked TRBV5-4 to TRBJ1-4; a tentative D call is TRBD1 (5 bases match). The receptor was derived from a middle-aged man with rheumatoid arthritis. The source material was PBMCs. The CDR3 protein: CASSFGGSGEKLFF. The DNA sequence is given as TGTGCCAGCAGCTTCGGGGGGAGCGGTGAAAAACTGTTTTTT.